Listed below are T cell receptor beta chains from one sample, sequenced in a study of beta chain features in type 1 diabetes. Method: immunoSEQ multiplex PCR; TCRdb's copy keeps in-frame clones and lacks some. There are almost 350,000 clones in the sample; about 20% occur only once, and 0.044% lies in the top ten. Material: naive CD4+ T cells from blood. Receptor source: a woman in her late teens or twenties in good health. The CDR3 runs from the conserved cysteine through the conserved F or W. The order of the fields is clone size, D gene, J gene, V gene, CDR3 DNA, CDR3 protein. A D gene is named only where the DNA matches it firmly. The listing skips clone size in some rows; elsewhere it reads once, few, many or a size class.

few TRBD2 TRBJ2-1 TRBV4-1 TGCGCCAGCAGCCAAGAGAAGATATTTGGGCTAGCGGGAGGCGATGAGCAGTTCTTC CASSQEKIFGLAGGDEQFF
few - TRBJ2-5 TRBV5-1 TGCGCCAGCAGCTGGGCGGGGACAGAAACTGAGACCCAGTACTTC CASSWAGTETETQYF
- - TRBJ2-5 TRBV7-2 TGTGCCAGCAGCTTGGGAGCCAGAGAGACCCAGTACTTC CASSLGARETQYF
- TRBD2 TRBJ2-5 TRBV4-1 TGCGCCAGCAGCCAAGGGAGGACTAGCGGGAGAGAGACCCAGTACTTC CASSQGRTSGRETQYF
- TRBD1 TRBJ1-2 TRBV11-2 TGTGCCAGCAGCTCAGACAGGGGTCGGAGTGGCTACACCTTC CASSSDRGRSGYTF
few TRBD1 TRBJ2-4 TRBV9 TGTGCCAGCAGCCCCGCCGGACAGGGATACAACATTCAGTACTTC CASSPAGQGYNIQYF
few - TRBJ2-7 TRBV9 TGTGCCAGCAGCGTCGGGGGTTCCCTTCCCTACGAGCAGTACTTC CASSVGGSLPYEQYF
- - TRBJ1-1 TRBV5-1 TGCGCCAGCAGCGGCCCGAACACTGAAGCTTTCTTT CASSGPNTEAFF
- TRBD1 TRBJ1-5 TRBV18 TGTGCCAGCTCCCCGACAGGGACGCAGCCCCAGCATTTT CASSPTGTQPQHF
few TRBD1 TRBJ1-5 TRBV23-1 TGCGCCAGCAGTCAGGGAGACAGGGGAGGGCAGCCCCAGCATTTT CASSQGDRGGQPQHF
- - TRBJ2-5 TRBV12-5 TGTGCTAGTGGTTTACGGAGTGACGAGACCCAGTACTTC CASGLRSDETQYF
- - TRBJ1-1 TRBV4-1 TGCGCCAGCATGTCGCGGGAGACCAAAGCTTTCTTT CASMSRETKAFF
few - TRBJ1-4 TRBV4-3 TGCGCCAGCAGCCAAGATATTAGGAGACAGGCGGATGAAAAACTGTTTTTT CASSQDIRRQADEKLFF
- TRBD1 TRBJ1-1 TRBV5-1 TGCGCCAGCAGCAGATCGGGACAGGGAGGTAACACTGAAGCTTTCTTT CASSRSGQGGNTEAFF
few - TRBJ1-5 TRBV30 TGTGCCTGGAATAGCGGGGGCAGCAATCAGCCCCAGCATTTT CAWNSGGSNQPQHF
- TRBD2 TRBJ2-1 TRBV5-1 TGCGCCAGCAGCGCCCATAGCGGGAGCGTCCCCTACAATGAGCAGTTCTTC CASSAHSGSVPYNEQFF
few - TRBJ1-1 TRBV4-3 TGCGCCAGCAGCCAGGAGATGAACACTGAAGCTTTCTTT CASSQEMNTEAFF
- - TRBJ2-1 TRBV9 TGTGCCAGCAGCCCGAGAGCCGGTTACAATGAGCAGTTCTTC CASSPRAGYNEQFF
few TRBD1 TRBJ2-1 TRBV7-2 TGTGCCAGCAGGATGGACAGGGGTGAAAACAATGAGCAGTTCTTC CASRMDRGENNEQFF
few - TRBJ1-1 TRBV30 TGTGCCTGGAGGAGTGGAGGGGTGACTGAAGCTTTCTTT CAWRSGGVTEAFF
- TRBD2 TRBJ2-3 TRBV5-1 TGCGCCAGCAGCTTGACACTAGCGGGGCCCACAGATACGCAGTATTTT CASSLTLAGPTDTQYF
few - TRBJ1-1 TRBV5-6 TGTGCCAGCAGCTTGGCCGGGAGCAGGTTAGCTTTCTTT CASSLAGSRLAFF
- - TRBJ2-2 TRBV5-4 TGTGCCAGCAGTCCGGGTTCCGGGAGCACCGGGGAGCTGTTTTTT CASSPGSGSTGELFF
few TRBD2 TRBJ2-7 TRBV27 TGTGCCAGCAGTTTATATGGGACGGGACTAGCGGGAGGCTACGAGCAGTACTTC CASSLYGTGLAGGYEQYF
- TRBD1 TRBJ2-7 TRBV18 TGTGCCAGCTCCCCCGGGACAGGGGGGGCCTACGAGCAGTACTTC CASSPGTGGAYEQYF
few TRBD2 TRBJ2-3 TRBV4-2 TGTGCCAGCAGCCCCGAGGAAATTAGCGGGTCGTTGTATACGCAGTATTTT CASSPEEISGSLYTQYF
few - TRBJ2-3 TRBV2 TGTGCCAGCAGATACACAGATACGCAGTATTTT CASRYTDTQYF
few TRBD2 TRBJ2-1 TRBV2 TGTGCCAGCAGTGAAGAACGGGGGGGGTACAATGAGCAGTTCTTC CASSEERGGYNEQFF
few TRBD1 TRBJ1-1 TRBV6-5 TGTGCCAGCAGTTCGGGACAGGGTTTCACTGAAGCTTTCTTT CASSSGQGFTEAFF
- - TRBJ2-1 TRBV2 TGTGCCAGCAGTGTGCAACTAGCTCCCTACAATGAGCAGTTCTTC CASSVQLAPYNEQFF
few - TRBJ1-4 TRBV9 TGTGCCAGCAGCGTCTTGGGAGCTCTTAATGAAAAACTGTTTTTT CASSVLGALNEKLFF
- - TRBJ2-3 TRBV11-2 TGTGCCAGCGGGCCGGAAGAGCAGTATTTT CASGPEEQYF
- TRBD1 TRBJ1-1 TRBV18 TGTGCCAGCTCACAGGGACAGCACATGAACACTGAAGCTTTCTTT CASSQGQHMNTEAFF
- - TRBJ2-3 TRBV4-3 TGCGCCAGCAGCCAAGATTTCCGGGGCGGGGTCACAGATACGCAGTATTTT CASSQDFRGGVTDTQYF
- - TRBJ2-1 TRBV18 TGTGCCAGCTCATTGGCTAGTAAGGCCTATGAGCAGTTCTTC CASSLASKAYEQFF
- TRBD1 TRBJ1-2 TRBV5-4 TGTGCCAGCAGCTTCTCGACAGGGCCCTACACCTTC CASSFSTGPYTF
- - TRBJ1-5 TRBV6-5 TGTGCCAGCAGACTCAGGGTTAATCAGCCCCAGCATTTT CASRLRVNQPQHF
- - TRBJ2-1 TRBV10-3 TGTGCCATCAGTGAGGAGGGATCCCAGTTCTTC CAISEEGSQFF
- - TRBJ1-2 TRBV28 TGTGCCAGCAGATCCGGGGGGGGTGGCTACACCTTC CASRSGGGGYTF
few - TRBJ1-5 TRBV7-9 TGTGCCAGCGGCAATCCCGGGGTCAATCAGCCCCAGCATTTT CASGNPGVNQPQHF
- - TRBJ2-7 TRBV30 TGTGCCTGGAGTGGAACAGGTTTCGGCCACGAGCAGTACTTC CAWSGTGFGHEQYF